One and the same sample provided the 25 T cell receptor beta chains below, sequenced in a study of blood T cells in healthy people across ages. The second PCR ran roughly 7 to 12 cycles with a sample-barcoded 5' primer and J-beta primers. TCRdb passed the 5' RACE reads through MiXCR, listing each CDR3 protein once. The sample lists fewer than 700,000 distinct CDR3 sequences, less than 45% occurring once. The specimen was blood. The receptor set was obtained from a man older than 75 in good health.

In this sample, this clonotype turned up a few times. This rearrangement joins TRBV7-2 to TRBJ2-5; D is perhaps TRBD1 or TRBD2 (5 bases each). Germline lookup yields CDR1 SGHTA and CDR2 FQGNSA. V was clipped by 4 bases and J by 7 bases, with 22 bases between them. The length of the CDR3 is 16 residues. In DNA, the CDR3 is TGTGCCAGCAGCTCAGGGTTCGGCGGGCCCCAGGGGACCCAGTACTTC. Translating it yields CASSSGFGGPQGTQYF.

The rearrangement uses TRBV2 and TRBJ2-4, with unresolved D. The J call is uncertain, as TRBJ2-7 better fits the DNA end. The CDR3 is made up of 11 amino acids. The V gene's germline CDR1 is SNHLY and CDR2 FYNNEI. The CDR3 spells CASSECYEQYF. CDR3 bases: TGTGCCAGCAGCGAATGCTACGAGCAGTACTTC.

The chain is built from TRBV5-1 and TRBJ2-3; TRBD1 might be the D (6 bases). Germline CDR1 and CDR2: SGHRS and YFSETQ. The CDR3 is made up of 14 amino acids. Trimming left V 0 bases short and J 6 bases short, with 11 bases between. This chain's CDR3 is CASSLAAGDDTQYF. The CDR3 DNA follows: TGCGCCAGCAGCTTGGCGGCAGGGGACGATACGCAGTATTTT. The full variable domain, rest sourced from reference TRBV5-1 and TRBJ2-3, is KAGVTQTPRYLIKTRGQQVTLSCSPISGHRSVSWYQQTPGQGLQFLFEYFSETQRNKGNFPGRFSGRQFSNSRSEMNVSTLELGDSALYLCASSLAAGDDTQYFGPGTRLTVL.

The V and J genes are TRBV20-1 and TRBJ1-2, with D hard to call. The CDR3 runs 16 residues. V lost 2 bases and J 4 bases, leaving 20 bases between the germline ends. Per germline, CDR1 DFQATT and CDR2 SNEGSKA (reference sequence). As DNA, the CDR3 is TGCAGTGCTAGAACTTACGACCTCGGAGTAAGCTATGGCTACACCTTC. The encoded protein is CSARTYDLGVSYGYTF.

To note about this clonotype: This clone may be a read error of a much larger clone one base away. This sequence joins TRBV6-2 or TRBV6-3 and TRBJ2-1, with 10 bases identical to TRBD2. The DNA end is a closer match to TRBJ2-7, so the J assignment may be wrong. Germline CDR1 reads MNHEY; CDR2 reads SVGEGT. The CDR3 is made up of 15 amino acids. For the CDR3, the DNA is TGTGCCAGTAGGGGGCTAGCGGGGGCCTACAATGAGCAGTACTTC. It specifies CASRGLAGAYNEQYF.

This clonotype has only a few counts. The chain links TRBV6-1 to TRBJ1-6; the D gene is possibly TRBD1 (5 bases). This CDR3 is built from 17 residues. CDR1 is MNHNS, CDR2 SASEGT, per germline. V shed 6 bases and J shed 6 bases, with 21 bases lying between them. CDR3: CASRDQSRDGFNSPLHF. CDR3 DNA sequence: TGTGCCAGCAGAGACCAGTCCCGGGACGGGTTTAATTCACCCCTCCACTTT.

This clonotype was detected only once. The chain uses TRBV6-2 or TRBV6-3 and TRBJ2-3, with a possible D match to TRBD2 (7 bases). Trimming stripped 0 bases from V and 1 base from J, with 8 bases between. Germline CDR1 and CDR2: MNHEY and SVGEGT. The CDR3 consists of 15 residues. The CDR3 coding sequence is TGTGCCAGCAGTTACTCGCGGGGGCGCACAGATACGCAGTATTTT. It encodes CASSYSRGRTDTQYF.

This clonotype was recorded at least ten times. The chain carries TRBV10-3 and TRBJ1-1; D remains unclear. Germline lookup yields CDR1 ENHRY and CDR2 SYGVKD. V lost 0 bases and J lost 8, with 10 bases in between. The CDR3 extends over 13 amino acids. This chain's CDR3 is CAISESMGREAFF. For the CDR3, the DNA is TGTGCCATCAGTGAGTCGATGGGCAGGGAAGCTTTCTTT.

As concerns this clonotype: At one of its ends the junction is not consistent with the germline gene, which may arise from a read error. This rearrangement joins TRBV20-1 to TRBJ2-4, with D perhaps matching TRBD2 (6 bases). The CDR3 consists of 14 residues. Germline CDR1 DFQATT, CDR2 SNEGSKA (reference sequence). The CDR3 sequence: CSARDSSGRNILYF. The CDR3 DNA reads as TGCAGTGCTAGAGATTCCTCAGGGAGGAACATTCTGTACTTC.

The chain carries TRBV9 and TRBJ2-3, with 7 positions matching TRBD2. Trimming at V came to 0 bases and at J to 4 bases, leaving 11 bases not matched to a gene. Germline-derived CDR1 and CDR2 are SGDLS and YYNGEE. This CDR3 comprises 17 residues. The CDR3 DNA is TGTGCCAGCAGCGTAGCGGGGAGGGGTGTCGGTTCAGATACGCAGTATTTT. As protein: CASSVAGRGVGSDTQYF.

CDR3 sequence reads: CASSVGGGAGGNQPQHF. CDR3 in DNA: TGTGCCAGCAGCGTAGGCGGGGGGGCAGGGGGCAATCAGCCCCAGCATTTT. The chain recombines TRBV9 with TRBJ1-5, with D perhaps matching TRBD1 (6 bases). The V end was cut by 0 bases, the J end by 2 bases, with 15 bases between. The CDR3 spans 17 residues. The V gene's germline CDR1 is SGDLS and CDR2 YYNGEE.

V usage is TRBV20-1 and J usage is TRBJ2-5; possible D gene TRBD2, 5 bases. The J call is in doubt because the DNA end fits TRBJ2-4 better. This CDR3 has 11 residues. The germline V gene encodes CDR1 DFQATT and CDR2 SNEGSKA (reference sequence). CDR3 nucleotides: TGCAGTGTCCCGACGGGGAACATTCAGTACTTC. Protein: CSVPTGNIQYF.

V usage is TRBV4-1 and J usage is TRBJ1-2; D possibly corresponds to TRBD1 (5 bases). Germline CDR1 MGHRA, CDR2 YSYEKL. The CDR3 runs 13 residues. The V end was cut by 7 bases, the J end by 7 bases, with 16 bases between. The CDR3 DNA reads TGCGCCAGCAAACCTTTCGGGGCCTCTGGCTACACCTTC. Protein product: CASKPFGASGYTF.

This clonotype was observed a handful of times. The rearrangement joins TRBV24-1 to TRBJ2-5, with 7 positions matching TRBD1. The length of the CDR3 is 15 residues. The germline V gene has CDR1 KGHDR and CDR2 SFDVKD. The V gene end was trimmed by 4 bases and the J gene end by 0 bases; junction bases not matched to a gene: 4. This CDR3 is CATSDQTGNQETQYF. CDR3 nucleotide sequence: TGTGCCACCAGTGACCAGACAGGGAACCAAGAGACCCAGTACTTC.

The chain couples TRBV7-2 to TRBJ2-4; the D is unclear. Per germline, CDR1 SGHTA and CDR2 FQGNSA. This CDR3 has 14 residues. Trimming cost V 5 bases and J 13 bases, with 21 bases left between them. CDR3 in DNA: TGTGCCAGCAGCCTCCAACGTGGCGGCCTCAAGCAGTACTTC. Its translation is CASSLQRGGLKQYF.

In its sample, this clonotype was seen a few times. The CDR3 nucleotides are TGCGCCAGCAGCCACGGGACAACAGATACGCAGTATTTT. This encodes CASSHGTTDTQYF. This chain uses TRBV4-3 with TRBJ2-3, with TRBD1 as a possible D gene (6 bases). V was pared by 3 bases and J by 3 bases, with 7 bases between. This CDR3 spans 13 amino acids. CDR1 LGHNA and CDR2 YSLEER come from the germline V gene.

For this clonotype: This could be a read error, since a much larger clone is one nucleotide away. The chain uses TRBV5-6 and TRBJ2-7; perhaps D is TRBD1 or TRBD2 (5 bases each). Germline CDR1 SGHDT, CDR2 YYEEEE. The V end was cut by 2 bases, the J end by 2 bases, with 8 bases between. The CDR3 has 13 amino acids. The CDR3 reads CASSLGTPYEQYF. CDR3 nucleotides: TGTGCCAGCAGCTTAGGGACCCCCTACGAGCAGTACTTC.

The J gene is TRBJ2-3, the V gene TRBV21-1; the tabulated D call, TRBD2, remains unverified against the DNA. TRBV21-1 is flagged as a pseudogene. CDR3 length: 17 amino acids. This CDR3 is CASSRHGGRVGTDTQYF. CDR3 bases: TGTGCCAGCAGCCGTCACGGCGGCAGGGTAGGCACAGATACGCAGTATTTT.

This sequence joins TRBV6-5 and TRBJ2-5, with 12 nucleotides matching TRBD2. Germline lookup yields CDR1 MNHEY and CDR2 SVGAGI. The CDR3 covers 16 residues. J was trimmed by 6 bases and V by 0 bases; bases with no gene match: 5. CDR3 amino acids: CASSYSSSGGAQTQYF. CDR3 in DNA: TGTGCCAGCAGTTACTCGTCTAGCGGGGGGGCGCAGACCCAGTACTTC.

This chain joins TRBV5-5 and TRBJ2-3, with TRBD1 as a possible D gene (6 bases). Germline-derived CDR1 and CDR2 are SGHKS and YYEKEE (reference sequence). V gave up 2 bases and J gave up 4 bases, with 11 bases separating them. This CDR3 is built from 14 residues. CDR3 nucleotides: TGTGCCAGCAGCTTTCAGGGGTTGGCAGATACGCAGTATTTT. Translated, it gives CASSFQGLADTQYF.

The chain is built from TRBV5-1 and TRBJ2-5; TRBD1 might be the D (6 bases). In germline, CDR1 is SGHRS, CDR2 YFSETQ. The CDR3 has 11 amino acids. V lost 9 bases to trimming and J lost 10 bases, with 16 bases between them. CDR3 loop: CATETKDSQYF. The CDR3 DNA follows: TGCGCCACCGAAACCAAGGACAGCCAGTACTTC.

In its sample, this clonotype was seen many times. The chain is built from TRBV2 and TRBJ2-3; TRBD2 aligns across 7 bases. Losses at the gene ends were 9 bases for V and 5 bases for J; bases not matched to a gene: 5. Germline assignment: CDR1 SNHLY and CDR2 FYNNEI. This CDR3 has 12 residues. CDR3 residues: CASFREGDTQYF. The CDR3, as DNA: TGTGCCAGTTTCAGGGAGGGAGATACGCAGTATTTT.

V and J are TRBV11-2 and TRBJ2-7, with D perhaps being TRBD1 or TRBD2 (5 bases each). CDR3 length: 14 amino acids. Looked up from germline, CDR1 is SGHAT and CDR2 is FQNNGV. The V gene lost 3 bases and the J gene lost 2 bases, with 11 bases spanning the gap. The CDR3 nucleotides are TGTGCCAGCAGCTTGGGGACCCCCCCCTACGAGCAGTACTTC. This translates into CASSLGTPPYEQYF.

V and J are TRBV7-9 and TRBJ1-4; TRBD1 agrees at 7 bases. The V gene's germline CDR1 is SEHNR and CDR2 FQNEAQ (reference sequence). Losses at the gene ends were 5 bases for V and 7 bases for J; bases not matched to a gene: 10. The CDR3 length is 15 residues. Here the CDR3 reads CASSAYRGRTEKLFF. The CDR3 DNA reads as TGTGCCAGCAGCGCATACAGGGGTCGGACTGAAAAACTGTTTTTT. The whole variable domain, filled in from reference TRBV7-9 and TRBJ1-4, reads DTGVSQNPRHKITKRGQNVTFRCDPISEHNRLYWYRQTLGQGPEFLTYFQNEAQLEKSRLLSDRFSAERPKGSFSTLEIQRTEQGDSAMYLCASSAYRGRTEKLFFGSGTQLSVL.

The J gene is TRBJ1-2, the V gene TRBV20-1; TRBD1 matches 10 bases. The CDR3 is 16 amino acids. After removal of 0 bases from V and 0 bases from J, the junction contained 4 bases not matched to a gene. CDR1 and CDR2 (germline): DFQATT, SNEGSKA (reference sequence). CDR3 coding DNA: TGCAGTGCTAGAGACGGGACAGGGGTGACTAACTATGGCTACACCTTC. Translation: CSARDGTGVTNYGYTF.